Below are 19 T cell receptor beta chains sequenced from a single sample in a study of T cell responses to AZD1222 COVID-19 vaccine. Profiling relied on immunoSEQ multiplex PCR, and the TCRdb table lists in-frame clones only, not all of them. The sample holds under 95,000 clones, approximately 87% seen once. The source material was peripheral blood, sampled 28 days after the second AZD1222 dose. The origin of the receptors is an adult who received the AZD1222 COVID-19 vaccine.

The rearrangement joins TRBV2 to TRBJ1-5; D is ambiguous. Germline loops: CDR1 SNHLY, CDR2 FYNNEI. The CDR3 is made up of 14 amino acids. The germline V and J ends were trimmed by 3 bases and 4 bases, with 10 bases remaining between them. The CDR3 DNA follows: TGTGCCAGCAGTGAGAGGGTAGGGAATCAGCCCCAGCATTTT. Translation gives CASSERVGNQPQHF.

The chain joins TRBV4-1 to TRBJ2-1, with 8 positions matching TRBD2. CDR3 size: 16 residues. The J segment lost 7 bases and the V segment lost 3 bases, leaving 11 bases of the junction unmatched. Germline values: CDR1 MGHRA, CDR2 YSYEKL. This chain's CDR3 is CASSQRGLVEPNEQFF. The DNA of the CDR3 is TGCGCCAGCAGCCAGAGGGGACTAGTGGAGCCGAATGAGCAGTTCTTC.

The chain is built from TRBV19 and TRBJ1-5; TRBD1 matches 7 bases. Trimming took 4 bases from V and 3 from J; bases not matched to a gene: 6. CDR3 length: 15 amino acids. Germline assignment: CDR1 LNHDA and CDR2 SQIVND (reference sequence). The DNA for the CDR3 is TGTGCCAGTAGTACTCAGACAGGGTACAATCAGCCCCAGCATTTT. It codes for CASSTQTGYNQPQHF.

The chain combines TRBV18 with TRBJ2-7; D may be TRBD1 or TRBD2 (5 bases each). The germline V gene encodes CDR1 KGHSH and CDR2 LQKENI. The CDR3 is made up of 14 amino acids. Trimming removed 2 bases at V and 6 bases at J, with 14 bases between. The DNA for the CDR3 is TGTGCCAGCTCACCAGGGACCCTTGGGGTCGAGCAGTACTTC. It encodes CASSPGTLGVEQYF.

The CDR3 sequence: CASSTPGQINEKLFF. CDR3 sequence (DNA): TGTGCCAGTAGTACTCCGGGACAGATTAATGAAAAACTGTTTTTT. The chain carries TRBV19 and TRBJ1-4; 7 bases line up with TRBD1. J gave up 4 bases and V 4 bases, and 6 bases lay outside the gene matches. Looked up from germline, CDR1 is LNHDA and CDR2 is SQIVND (reference sequence). The CDR3 has 15 residues. Supplemented by reference TRBV19 and TRBJ1-4, the full variable domain reads DGGITQSPKYLFRKEGQNVTLSCEQNLNHDAMYWYRQDPGQGLRLIYYSQIVNDFQKGDIAEGYSVSREKKESFPLTVTSAQKNPTAFYLCASSTPGQINEKLFFGSGTQLSVL.

The V gene is TRBV9, the J gene TRBJ2-3, with D perhaps matching TRBD1 (6 bases). Deletions cut 6 bases from V and 0 bases from J, with 11 bases between. The V gene's germline CDR1 is SGDLS and CDR2 YYNGEE. CDR3 length: 14 residues. Here the CDR3 reads CASNTGFSTDTQYF. The CDR3 DNA is TGTGCCAGCAACACAGGGTTTAGCACAGATACGCAGTATTTT.

Comments on this clone: In the same sample, other DNA sequences code for this CDR3. V usage is TRBV27 and J usage is TRBJ2-7; D ambiguous. Germline lookup yields CDR1 MNHEY and CDR2 SMNVEV (reference sequence). The CDR3 length is 12 residues. The ends were cut back, 5 bases at V and 0 bases at J, with 5 bases in the middle. The CDR3 nucleotides read TGTGCCAGCAGTCCAAGCTCCTACGAGCAGTACTTC. Amino acid sequence: CASSPSSYEQYF.

The chain uses TRBV29-1 and TRBJ1-1, with 7 bases aligning to TRBD1. The CDR3 is 14 residues long. The junction had 5 bases not matched to a gene; V was cut back by 4 bases and J by 0 bases. CDR1 is SQVTM, CDR2 ANQGSEA, per germline. The DNA of the CDR3 is TGCAGCGTTGTGGGCAGGGGGATGAACACTGAAGCTTTCTTT. Translating it yields CSVVGRGMNTEAFF. Complete variable domain (other parts from reference TRBV29-1 and TRBJ1-1): SAVISQKPSRDICQRGTSLTIQCQVDSQVTMMFWYRQQPGQSLTLIATANQGSEATYESGFVIDKFPISRPNLTFSTLTVSNMSPEDSSIYLCSVVGRGMNTEAFFGQGTRLTVV.

J is TRBJ2-7 and V is TRBV2; no definite D call. There are 10 residues in the CDR3. V dropped 8 bases and J dropped 6 bases, with 8 bases sitting between them. Germline V gene data show CDR1 as SNHLY and CDR2 as FYNNEI. CDR3 coding DNA: TGTGCCAGCCGGGCCCCCGAGCAGTACTTC. Its translation: CASRAPEQYF. The whole variable domain, remainder taken from reference TRBV2 and TRBJ2-7, is EPEVTQTPSHQVTQMGQEVILRCVPISNHLYFYWYRQILGQKVEFLVSFYNNEISEKSEIFDDQFSVERPDGSNFTLKIRSTKLEDSAMYFCASRAPEQYFGPGTRLTVT.

The chain carries TRBV5-1 and TRBJ1-2, with TRBD1 identical over 9 bases. V lost 0 bases to trimming and J lost 2 bases; unmatched junction nucleotides: 5. The CDR3 is made up of 16 amino acids. The germline gives CDR1 SGHRS, CDR2 YFSETQ. The CDR3 DNA is TGCGCCAGCAGCTTGGGTATAGGACAGGGGAACTATGGCTACACCTTC. Translating it yields CASSLGIGQGNYGYTF.

The chain employs TRBV28 and TRBJ2-2; 10 nucleotides match TRBD2. The V gene's germline CDR1 is MDHEN and CDR2 SYDVKM. The CDR3 has 16 amino acids. The trim removed 5 bases at V and 4 bases at J, leaving 7 bases unmatched. The CDR3 DNA is TGTGCCAGCAGTCCTAGCGGGGGCCGGGGCACCGGGGAGCTGTTTTTT. Protein product: CASSPSGGRGTGELFF.

The genes are TRBV6-2 or TRBV6-3 and TRBJ1-2, with D perhaps TRBD1 (5 bases). Germline CDR1 and CDR2: MNHEY and SVGEGT. There are 14 residues in the CDR3. Between the trimmed V and J ends, which lost 5 bases and 4 bases, there was a span of 14 bases. The CDR3 nucleotides read TGTGCCAGCAGTCCCACAGGCGGCGTCTATGGCTACACCTTC. Amino acids: CASSPTGGVYGYTF.

The gene calls are TRBV28 and TRBJ1-1; D ambiguous. V lost 4 bases and J 6 bases, leaving 15 bases between the germline ends. Germline assignment: CDR1 MDHEN and CDR2 SYDVKM. The CDR3 is 14 residues long. The CDR3 loop is CASSSGFTRAEAFF. CDR3 DNA sequence: TGTGCCAGCAGTTCTGGGTTTACGAGAGCTGAAGCTTTCTTT.

This clone occurred once. The chain uses TRBV28 and TRBJ1-6; D not certain. V was trimmed by 2 bases and J by 7 bases, leaving 15 bases between them. Looked up from germline, CDR1 is MDHEN and CDR2 is SYDVKM. The CDR3 extends over 16 amino acids. CDR3 in amino acids: CASSLGMGRENSPLHF. CDR3 coding DNA: TGTGCCAGCAGTTTAGGTATGGGCAGAGAAAATTCACCCCTCCACTTT.

The CDR3 reads CATSDQGQYTDTQYF. CDR3 sequence (DNA): TGTGCCACCAGTGATCAGGGACAGTACACAGATACGCAGTATTTT. The chain joins TRBV24-1 to TRBJ2-3; 7 nucleotides align to TRBD1. This CDR3 has 15 amino acids. Per the germline V gene, CDR1 is KGHDR and CDR2 is SFDVKD. V dropped 3 bases and J dropped 2; count of bases not matched to a gene: 4.

The V call is TRBV7-9, the J call TRBJ2-7; maybe TRBD1 (6 bases). Germline assignment: CDR1 SEHNR and CDR2 FQNEAQ (reference sequence). The V and J ends lost 5 bases and 2 bases respectively, with 16 bases between them. This CDR3 region has 15 residues. CDR3 protein: CASSRLGDKTYEQYF. The CDR3 DNA is TGTGCCAGCAGCCGGTTGGGGGACAAGACCTACGAGCAGTACTTC.

The chain employs TRBV3-1 (or the pseudogene TRBV3-2) and TRBJ2-5; D is undetermined. The germline CDR1 and CDR2 sequences are LGHDT and YNNKEL (reference sequence). There are 11 residues in the CDR3. V was cut by 3 bases and J by 1 base, with 0 bases left in between. The CDR3 is CASSHQETQYF. The CDR3 nucleotides are TGTGCCAGCAGCCACCAAGAGACCCAGTACTTC.

V and J are TRBV7-2 and TRBJ2-7; D uncertain. The CDR3 runs to 12 residues. In germline, CDR1 is SGHTA, CDR2 FQGNSA. V lost 5 bases and J 0 bases, leaving 5 bases between the germline ends. CDR3 sequence reads: CASSTSSYEQYF. The CDR3 DNA is TGTGCCAGCAGCACCAGCTCCTACGAGCAGTACTTC.

The J gene is TRBJ2-7, the V gene TRBV10-3, with 10 bases lining up with TRBD1. Trimming at V came to 6 bases and at J to 5 bases, leaving 4 bases not matched to a gene. Germline CDR1 is ENHRY and CDR2 is SYGVKD. The CDR3 is 13 amino acids. As DNA, the CDR3 is TGTGCCATCAGCGGGGACAGGGGCCACGAGCAGTACTTC. Translated, it gives CAISGDRGHEQYF.